This TCR beta chain is from a study of blood T cell repertoires in COVID-19. Study background: The origin of the acute and convalescent COVID-19 samples was the United States, Italy and Spain.

Original processing notes: Reference gene primer amplification gave nucleated cell count estimates. Generated by immunoSEQ multiplex PCR, the TCRdb table keeps only in-frame clones and is missing some. V and J calls and clone size are as listed in that table; D and trimming were resolved from the DNA. Of more than 90,000 clones detected, around nine tenths appear once; the ten largest clones hold around 4.6%. Sample: peripheral blood. This sequence was found in a man aged 40-49 years with acute or convalescent COVID-19.

In DNA form, the CDR3 reads TGTGCCAGCAGCTTAGCCACTAGCGGGAGGACCTACGAGCAGTACTTC. As protein: CASSLATSGRTYEQYF. This sequence joins TRBV7-9 and TRBJ2-7; TRBD2 aligns across 12 bases. The germline CDR1 and CDR2 sequences are SEHNR and FQNEAQ (reference sequence). The V and J ends lost 0 bases and 2 bases, in that order; junction bases with no gene match: 2. This CDR3 has 16 amino acids.